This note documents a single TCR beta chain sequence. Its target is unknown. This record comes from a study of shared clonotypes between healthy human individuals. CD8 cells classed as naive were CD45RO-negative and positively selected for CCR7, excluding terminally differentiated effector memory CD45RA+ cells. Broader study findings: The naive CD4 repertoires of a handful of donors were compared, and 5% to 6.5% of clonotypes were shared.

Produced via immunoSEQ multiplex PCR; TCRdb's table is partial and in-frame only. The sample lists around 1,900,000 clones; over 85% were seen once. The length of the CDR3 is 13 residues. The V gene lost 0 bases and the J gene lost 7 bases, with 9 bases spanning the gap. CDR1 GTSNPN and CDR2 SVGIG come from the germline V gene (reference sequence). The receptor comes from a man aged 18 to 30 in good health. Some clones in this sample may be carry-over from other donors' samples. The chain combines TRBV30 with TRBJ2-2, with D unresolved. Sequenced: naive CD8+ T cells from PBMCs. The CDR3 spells CAWSVPPYGELFF. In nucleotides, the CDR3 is TGTGCCTGGAGTGTACCTCCGTACGGGGAGCTGTTTTTT.